These T cell receptor beta chains were read from a single sample in a study of STAT5B mutations in CD4+ large granular lymphocyte leukemia. Profiling relied on immunoSEQ multiplex PCR, and the TCRdb table lists in-frame clones only, not all of them. The sample records about 21,000 clones, roughly 65% being singletons. Sequenced input: CD4+ T cells from blood buffy coats. The receptors were gathered from a human donor in good health. Both conserved end residues are part of each CDR3. A D gene is named only where the DNA matches it firmly. Size values are once, few and many counts, or a class for expanded clones, and some rows have none.

clone_size: -; j_call: TRBJ1-5; v_call: TRBV5-1; d_call: -; cdr3_nt: TGCGCCAGCAGCTTGGGGGGCTCCCCTCAGCCCCAGCATTTT; cdr3_aa: CASSLGGSPQPQHF
clone_size: -; j_call: TRBJ1-2; v_call: TRBV5-5; d_call: -; cdr3_nt: TGTGCCAGCACCCTGGTTTTGGATGGCTACACCTTC; cdr3_aa: CASTLVLDGYTF
clone_size: -; j_call: TRBJ2-7; v_call: TRBV11-3; d_call: -; cdr3_nt: TGTGCCAGCAGCTTAGGGGAGTCTACAACTTACGAGCAGTACTTC; cdr3_aa: CASSLGESTTYEQYF
clone_size: -; j_call: TRBJ2-3; v_call: TRBV7-7; d_call: TRBD2; cdr3_nt: TGTGCCAGCAGCCCCATGATAGGGTTCGGCGCGGGGGGGGACGCAAACACAGATACGCAGTATTTT; cdr3_aa: CASSPMIGFGAGGDANTDTQYF
clone_size: -; j_call: TRBJ2-6; v_call: TRBV27; d_call: -; cdr3_nt: TGTGCCAGCAGTTCCCTACGCTCTGGGGCCAACGTCCTGACTTTC; cdr3_aa: CASSSLRSGANVLTF
clone_size: once; j_call: TRBJ2-1; v_call: TRBV19; d_call: TRBD2; cdr3_nt: TGTGCCAGTAGTATCTCGGTAGCGGGGGGTTCGGATGAGCAGTTCTTC; cdr3_aa: CASSISVAGGSDEQFF
clone_size: few; j_call: TRBJ1-1; v_call: TRBV5-6; d_call: -; cdr3_nt: TGTGCCAGCAGCTCGTATGGGGGGAACACTGAAGCTTTCTTT; cdr3_aa: CASSSYGGNTEAFF
clone_size: -; j_call: TRBJ2-1; v_call: TRBV19; d_call: -; cdr3_nt: TGTGCCAGCAATGCGGGGGGCAGAGGGGGCGGTCAGCAGAGGTTCTTC; cdr3_aa: CASNAGGRGGGQQRFF
clone_size: -; j_call: TRBJ1-3; v_call: TRBV9; d_call: -; cdr3_nt: TGTGCCAGCAGCCCCAGGACGGATAGCTCTGGAAACACCATATATTTT; cdr3_aa: CASSPRTDSSGNTIYF
clone_size: -; j_call: TRBJ2-7; v_call: TRBV5-4; d_call: -; cdr3_nt: TGTGCCAGCAGGGGACCTTTCACCTACGAGCAGTACTTC; cdr3_aa: CASRGPFTYEQYF
clone_size: -; j_call: TRBJ2-5; v_call: TRBV5-1; d_call: TRBD2; cdr3_nt: TGCGCCAGCAGCTTGGGGACTAGCGGAAAAGAGACCCAGTACTTC; cdr3_aa: CASSLGTSGKETQYF
clone_size: -; j_call: TRBJ1-4; v_call: TRBV29-1; d_call: -; cdr3_nt: TGCAGCGTTGGGGCGGAGCAGGGAGGAGAAAAACTGTTTTTT; cdr3_aa: CSVGAEQGGEKLFF
clone_size: few; j_call: TRBJ1-5; v_call: TRBV6-1; d_call: -; cdr3_nt: TGTGCCAGCAGTGAAGCGGGGATTGCCAATCAGCCCCAGCATTTT; cdr3_aa: CASSEAGIANQPQHF
clone_size: -; j_call: TRBJ2-7; v_call: TRBV19; d_call: -; cdr3_nt: TGTGCCAGTAGGGGTGGACCCTCCGAGCAGTACTTC; cdr3_aa: CASRGGPSEQYF
clone_size: -; j_call: TRBJ1-6; v_call: TRBV9; d_call: TRBD1; cdr3_nt: TGTGCCAGCAGCAACCGGGACAGGGGATCACCCCTCCACTTT; cdr3_aa: CASSNRDRGSPLHF
clone_size: few; j_call: TRBJ1-1; v_call: TRBV5-4; d_call: -; cdr3_nt: TGTGCCAGCAGCTTGGGGGGAATGAACACTGAAGCTTTCTTT; cdr3_aa: CASSLGGMNTEAFF
clone_size: few; j_call: TRBJ2-2; v_call: TRBV19; d_call: TRBD2; cdr3_nt: TGTGCCAGTAGGGGAGGGGCGGCCGGGGAGCTGTTTTTT; cdr3_aa: CASRGGAAGELFF
clone_size: -; j_call: TRBJ2-1; v_call: TRBV15; d_call: -; cdr3_nt: TGTGCCACCAGCAGGAGGGTGGACAATGAGCAGTTCTTC; cdr3_aa: CATSRRVDNEQFF
clone_size: -; j_call: TRBJ1-2; v_call: TRBV9; d_call: -; cdr3_nt: TGTGCCAGCAGCGTTATTACAGGGTCTAACTATGGCTACACCTTC; cdr3_aa: CASSVITGSNYGYTF
clone_size: once; j_call: TRBJ2-5; v_call: TRBV4-1; d_call: TRBD2; cdr3_nt: TGCGCCAGCAGCCAAGGGGTCGAAAGACTAGCGGCTATGGAGACCCAGTACTTC; cdr3_aa: CASSQGVERLAAMETQYF
clone_size: -; j_call: TRBJ1-1; v_call: TRBV5-4; d_call: -; cdr3_nt: TGTGCCAGCAGCCTTGGGTCGTCAAAACTCACTGAAGCTTTCTTT; cdr3_aa: CASSLGSSKLTEAFF
clone_size: -; j_call: TRBJ2-1; v_call: TRBV5-1; d_call: TRBD2; cdr3_nt: TGCGCCAGCAGCGTCCTAGCGGGGGGGAACAATGAGCAGTTCTTC; cdr3_aa: CASSVLAGGNNEQFF
clone_size: -; j_call: TRBJ2-1; v_call: TRBV10-3; d_call: -; cdr3_nt: TGTGCCATCAGCCCGACTAGTATGGGGCAGTTCTTC; cdr3_aa: CAISPTSMGQFF
clone_size: -; j_call: TRBJ1-2; v_call: TRBV19; d_call: -; cdr3_nt: TGTGCCAGTAGTGTGGACAGCCTCATCGTAGGTGGCTACACCTTC; cdr3_aa: CASSVDSLIVGGYTF
clone_size: -; j_call: TRBJ2-1; v_call: TRBV7-8; d_call: -; cdr3_nt: TGTGCCAGCAGCTTTAAACATGAGCAGTTCTTC; cdr3_aa: CASSFKHEQFF
clone_size: -; j_call: TRBJ2-3; v_call: TRBV7-2; d_call: -; cdr3_nt: TGTGCCAGCAGCTTAAAGCTTCGGGTCCCAGATACGCAGTATTTT; cdr3_aa: CASSLKLRVPDTQYF
clone_size: -; j_call: TRBJ2-1; v_call: TRBV5-5; d_call: TRBD2; cdr3_nt: TGTGCCAGCAGCGCCCCGGGACTAGCGGGAGTGAATGAGCAGTTCTTC; cdr3_aa: CASSAPGLAGVNEQFF
clone_size: -; j_call: TRBJ1-2; v_call: TRBV5-6; d_call: -; cdr3_nt: TGTGCCAGCAGCTCGGACATGAATGGCTACACCTTC; cdr3_aa: CASSSDMNGYTF
clone_size: few; j_call: TRBJ1-4; v_call: TRBV5-6; d_call: -; cdr3_nt: TGTGCCAGCAGCTTACGGAGGGAGGACGAAAAACTGTTTTTT; cdr3_aa: CASSLRREDEKLFF
clone_size: -; j_call: TRBJ1-1; v_call: TRBV19; d_call: -; cdr3_nt: TGTGCCAGTAGTCCCCGGGGGGGTGAAGCTTTCTTT; cdr3_aa: CASSPRGGEAFF
clone_size: -; j_call: TRBJ2-7; v_call: TRBV5-1; d_call: TRBD1; cdr3_nt: TGCGCCAGCAGCTTGGCCGGGGGACAGGTCTACGAGCAGTACTTC; cdr3_aa: CASSLAGGQVYEQYF
clone_size: -; j_call: TRBJ2-1; v_call: TRBV5-5; d_call: TRBD2; cdr3_nt: TGTGCCAGCAGCTTTCAGACAGGGACCCGACTAGCGGACAATGAGCAGTTCTTC; cdr3_aa: CASSFQTGTRLADNEQFF
clone_size: -; j_call: TRBJ2-3; v_call: TRBV7-2; d_call: -; cdr3_nt: TGTGCCAGCAGATCTGGTGTTCGAGGGACAGATACGCAGTATTTT; cdr3_aa: CASRSGVRGTDTQYF
clone_size: -; j_call: TRBJ2-7; v_call: TRBV4-3; d_call: TRBD2; cdr3_nt: TGCGCCAGCAGCCAGGGACCGGGGGGAGGGTACGAGCAGTACTTC; cdr3_aa: CASSQGPGGGYEQYF
clone_size: -; j_call: TRBJ2-7; v_call: TRBV7-2; d_call: TRBD2; cdr3_nt: TGTGCCAGCAGCTTAATGGGGGGGTCCTACGAGCAGTACTTC; cdr3_aa: CASSLMGGSYEQYF
clone_size: -; j_call: TRBJ1-4; v_call: TRBV25-1; d_call: TRBD1; cdr3_nt: TGTGCCAGCACCGGTACACAGGGGCTTGCTAATGAAAAACTGTTTTTT; cdr3_aa: CASTGTQGLANEKLFF
clone_size: few; j_call: TRBJ1-2; v_call: TRBV7-2; d_call: TRBD1; cdr3_nt: TGTGCCAGCAGCACCCAGGGGGGGGGCTACACCTTC; cdr3_aa: CASSTQGGGYTF
clone_size: -; j_call: TRBJ2-5; v_call: TRBV11-2; d_call: -; cdr3_nt: TGTGCCAGCAGCTTAGTGCGAGAGACCCAGTACTTC; cdr3_aa: CASSLVRETQYF
clone_size: -; j_call: TRBJ2-4; v_call: TRBV10-2; d_call: -; cdr3_nt: TGCGCCAGCACCAGTGGGCTAGTCAAGAACATTCAGTACTTC; cdr3_aa: CASTSGLVKNIQYF
clone_size: once; j_call: TRBJ1-5; v_call: TRBV19; d_call: -; cdr3_nt: TGTGCCAGTAGTATACTCTCCAGGGGTAACAATCAGCCCCAGCATTTT; cdr3_aa: CASSILSRGNNQPQHF
clone_size: -; j_call: TRBJ2-5; v_call: TRBV7-2; d_call: TRBD2; cdr3_nt: TGTGCCAGCACCCAAACGGGGGGTGCAGAGACCCAGTACTTC; cdr3_aa: CASTQTGGAETQYF
clone_size: -; j_call: TRBJ2-3; v_call: TRBV29-1; d_call: TRBD2; cdr3_nt: TGCAGCGCCAACGGAGCCGCGGGAGACACAGATACGCAGTATTTT; cdr3_aa: CSANGAAGDTDTQYF
clone_size: -; j_call: TRBJ2-1; v_call: TRBV2; d_call: -; cdr3_nt: TGTGCCAGCAGTGAAAGGGCGGAGCAGTTCTTC; cdr3_aa: CASSERAEQFF
clone_size: -; j_call: TRBJ2-7; v_call: TRBV29-1; d_call: -; cdr3_nt: TGCAGCGTTGAACCAGGCCCGACACGATACGAGCAGTACTTC; cdr3_aa: CSVEPGPTRYEQYF
clone_size: -; j_call: TRBJ1-4; v_call: TRBV29-1; d_call: TRBD1; cdr3_nt: TGCAGCGTTCGGGGGACAGGGGGTGACGAAAAACTGTTTTTT; cdr3_aa: CSVRGTGGDEKLFF
clone_size: -; j_call: TRBJ2-7; v_call: TRBV28; d_call: TRBD2; cdr3_nt: TGTGCCAGCAGCCCGGGGGGGTTCGCGCGGGAGGGTTTCTACGAGCAGTACTTC; cdr3_aa: CASSPGGFAREGFYEQYF
clone_size: -; j_call: TRBJ1-6; v_call: TRBV6-5; d_call: -; cdr3_nt: TGTGCCAGCAGGGGGGATCCAATTAATAATTCACCCCTCCACTTT; cdr3_aa: CASRGDPINNSPLHF
clone_size: few; j_call: TRBJ2-3; v_call: TRBV11-2; d_call: -; cdr3_nt: TGTGCCAGCAGCTTAGAGACAGGCTACACAGATACGCAGTATTTT; cdr3_aa: CASSLETGYTDTQYF
clone_size: -; j_call: TRBJ1-2; v_call: TRBV28; d_call: -; cdr3_nt: TGTGCCAGCAGTTTGTCAGGACCCGGGTACTATGGCTACACCTTC; cdr3_aa: CASSLSGPGYYGYTF